The text below deals with one T cell receptor (beta chain). The antigen is undetermined. With 60 Vbeta and 13 Jbeta primers, the PCR was carried out. Measured with immunoSEQ multiplex PCR; TCRdb has only the in-frame clones, and not every one. The sample lists about 140,000 clones; 75% were seen once. The sample belongs to a study of cytomegalovirus exposure and HLA in healthy donors. Overall study: For the approximately 360 genotyped donors, 65% to 90% fell within the Caucasian-associated ancestry cluster.

Study conclusions and caveats: Among TCR beta chains, those listed as cytomegalovirus-associated numbered around 180. Accurate prediction of most subjects' HLA-A and HLA-B alleles from TCR beta sequences was reported. TRBV6-2, TRBV6-3 and some other V segments were unresolvable in 87-base-pair reads.

This CDR3 is built from 16 residues. With 0 bases clipped from V and 0 bases from J, the junction kept 4 bases outside the gene matches. Germline V gene lookup returns CDR1 SGHRS and CDR2 YFSETQ. Sequencing used PBMCs. V usage is TRBV5-1 and J usage is TRBJ2-7, with 9 bases aligning to TRBD1. The TCR sequence derives from a man in his forties in good health and CMV-seronegative. The DNA for the CDR3 is TGCGCCAGCAGCTTGGGGGGGACAGGGAGCTCCTACGAGCAGTACTTC. This gives the protein CASSLGGTGSSYEQYF.